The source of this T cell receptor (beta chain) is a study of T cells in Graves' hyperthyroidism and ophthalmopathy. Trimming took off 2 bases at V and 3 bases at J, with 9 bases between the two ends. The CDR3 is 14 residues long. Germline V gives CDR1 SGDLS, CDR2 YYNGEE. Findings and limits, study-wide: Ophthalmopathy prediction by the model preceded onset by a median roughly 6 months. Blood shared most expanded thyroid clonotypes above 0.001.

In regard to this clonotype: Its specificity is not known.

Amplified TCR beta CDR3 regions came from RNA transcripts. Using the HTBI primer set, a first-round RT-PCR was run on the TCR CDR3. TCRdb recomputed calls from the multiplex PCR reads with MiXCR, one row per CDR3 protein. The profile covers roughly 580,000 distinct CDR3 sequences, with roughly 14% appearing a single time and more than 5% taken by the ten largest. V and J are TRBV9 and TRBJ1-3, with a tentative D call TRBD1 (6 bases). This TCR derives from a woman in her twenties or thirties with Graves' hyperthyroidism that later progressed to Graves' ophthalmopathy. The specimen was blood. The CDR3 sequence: CASSVGGLGNTIYF. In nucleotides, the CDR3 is TGTGCCAGCAGCGTTGGGGGGCTTGGAAACACCATATATTTT. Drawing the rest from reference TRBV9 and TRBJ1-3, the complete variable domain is DSGVTQTPKHLITATGQRVTLRCSPRSGDLSVYWYQQSLDQGLQFLIQYYNGEERAKGNILERFSAQQFPDLHSELNLSSLELGDSALYFCASSVGGLGNTIYFGEGSWLTVV.